Listed below are T cell receptor beta chains from one sample, sequenced in a study of blood T cell repertoires in COVID-19. The table came from immunoSEQ multiplex PCR; TCRdb's copy has only in-frame clones and leaves some out. The table shows 45,000 to 65,000 clones, with roughly 90% occurring only once. Sequencing was performed on peripheral blood. The receptor source for this set is a human donor in a cohort sampled during active COVID-19. The CDR3 runs from the conserved cysteine through the conserved F or W. Each record gives: CDR3 protein, CDR3 DNA, clone size, J gene, V gene, CDR3 length, D gene. D genes are given only for firm matches. Size tells how often a clone was seen (once, few, many) or the class of an expanded clone, and some rows leave it out.

CASRGGLTVHEQYF,TGCGCCAGCAGGGGAGGACTCACTGTTCATGAGCAGTACTTC,.,TRBJ2-7,TRBV5-1,14,.
CASSDYQRGGNTEAFF,TGTGCCAGCAGTGACTACCAGCGAGGGGGCAACACTGAAGCTTTCTTT,.,TRBJ1-1,TRBV6-2/TRBV6-3,16,TRBD1
CASTPGQGYEQYF,TGTGCCAGCACCCCGGGACAGGGCTACGAGCAGTACTTC,.,TRBJ2-7,TRBV12-3/TRBV12-4,13,TRBD1
CASSSGGVGNTIYF,TGCGCCAGCAGCTCCGGGGGGGTAGGAAACACCATATATTTT,.,TRBJ1-3,TRBV5-1,14,.
CASSPASYPEAFF,TGTGCCAGCTCACCAGCCAGTTACCCTGAAGCTTTCTTT,.,TRBJ1-1,TRBV18,13,.
CASNRGNEAFF,TGTGCCAGCAACAGGGGTAATGAAGCTTTCTTT,.,TRBJ1-1,TRBV5-4,11,TRBD1
CASSPWGGNEQFF,TGTGCCAGCAGCCCGTGGGGGGGGAATGAGCAGTTCTTC,.,TRBJ2-1,TRBV9,13,TRBD2
CASSQGLGETQYF,TGCGCCAGCAGCCAAGGCCTCGGGGAGACCCAGTACTTC,.,TRBJ2-5,TRBV4-3,13,.
CASSQFHRLCEQYF,TGCGCCAGCAGCCAATTTCACAGGTTGTGCGAGCAGTACTTC,.,TRBJ2-7,TRBV4-3,14,.
CASSLTDRGDHNYGYTF,TGTGCCAGCAGTTTAACGGACAGGGGGGATCATAACTATGGCTACACCTTC,.,TRBJ1-2,TRBV28,17,TRBD1
CASSHGGSGYTF,TGTGCCAGCAGCCACGGGGGGAGTGGCTACACCTTC,.,TRBJ1-2,TRBV6-2/TRBV6-3,12,.
CASRTRKGAKNIQYF,TGTGCCAGCAGGACCCGAAAGGGGGCCAAAAACATTCAGTACTTC,.,TRBJ2-4,TRBV11-3,15,.
CASSEGQKNTEAFF,TGTGCCAGCAGCGAAGGACAGAAAAACACTGAGGCTTTCTTT,.,TRBJ1-1,TRBV11-2,14,.
CASSLKQGAHSPLHF,TGTGCCAGCAGTTTAAAACAGGGGGCACATTCACCCCTCCACTTT,.,TRBJ1-6,TRBV27,15,TRBD1
CASSLIGDSLAGYNEQFF,TGTGCCAGCAGCTTAATTGGGGACAGTCTAGCCGGGTACAATGAGCAGTTCTTC,.,TRBJ2-1,TRBV7-2,18,TRBD1
CASSFGTGGLVELFF,TGCGCCAGCAGCTTTGGGACAGGGGGATTGGTGGAACTGTTTTTT,.,TRBJ1-4,TRBV5-1,15,TRBD1
CASSQDGQGRYNEQFF,TGCGCCAGCAGCCAAGATGGACAGGGAAGATACAATGAGCAGTTCTTC,few,TRBJ2-1,TRBV4-3,16,TRBD1
CAWSPWTADGYTF,TGTGCCTGGAGTCCATGGACAGCGGATGGCTACACCTTC,.,TRBJ1-2,TRBV30,13,.
CATSRVGSGLYNEQFF,TGTGCCACCAGCAGAGTCGGTAGCGGGCTATACAATGAGCAGTTCTTC,.,TRBJ2-1,TRBV15,16,TRBD2
CASSLDRYNEQFF,TGTGCCAGCAGTCTCGACAGATACAATGAGCAGTTCTTC,.,TRBJ2-1,TRBV27,13,.
CASSYSYGLVYGYTF,TGTGCCAGCAGTTACTCGTATGGACTGGTCTATGGCTACACCTTC,.,TRBJ1-2,TRBV6-2/TRBV6-3,15,.
CASSPLTSGLSSYNEQFF,TGTGCCAGCAGTCCCCTGACTAGCGGGTTAAGCTCCTACAATGAGCAGTTCTTC,.,TRBJ2-1,TRBV6-2/TRBV6-3,18,TRBD2
CASSLAGGDTQYF,TGTGCCAGCAGTTTGGCAGGGGGAGATACGCAGTATTTT,.,TRBJ2-3,TRBV7-9,13,TRBD1
CASSPTGEGEKLFF,TGCGCCAGCAGCCCCACAGGGGAAGGGGAAAAACTGTTTTTT,.,TRBJ1-4,TRBV5-1,14,TRBD1